This TCR beta chain appears in the sequencing data of a study of T cells after posttransplantation cyclophosphamide. The CDR3 is 15 residues long. V lost 4 bases to trimming and J lost 2 bases; unmatched junction nucleotides: 3. Germline V gene sequence: CDR1 SGHNT, CDR2 YENEEA. The method was immunoSEQ multiplex PCR; TCRdb's version includes in-frame clones alone and lacks a portion of them. Among about 4,300 clones listed, roughly 77% were seen once. Treatment was busulfan-fludarabine conditioning, a marrow graft, and cyclophosphamide on days +3 and +4. V is TRBV11-3 and J is TRBJ1-3; 9 positions match TRBD1. The clonotype was recovered from a male patient between 50 and 60 years old who received an allogeneic stem cell transplant from an unrelated donor, was CMV-positive, and had acute GVHD only. Some T cells may originate from the graft donor. The sample consisted of PBMCs, taken 29 days after a stem cell transplant with posttransplant cyclophosphamide. The DNA of the CDR3 is TGTGCCAGCAGCTCCCGGGACAGGGCTGGAAACACCATATATTTT. Encoded protein: CASSSRDRAGNTIYF. Supplemented by reference TRBV11-3 and TRBJ1-3, the full variable domain reads EAGVVQSPRYKIIEKKQPVAFWCNPISGHNTLYWYLQNLGQGPELLIRYENEEAVDDSQLPKDRFSAERLKGVDSTLKIQPAELGDSAVYLCASSSRDRAGNTIYFGEGSWLTVV.